Following are 21 T cell receptor beta chains from one sample sequenced in a study of T cell responses to AZD1222 COVID-19 vaccine. Sequencing used immunoSEQ multiplex PCR; TCRdb keeps in-frame clones, though not all of them. Of about 120,000 clones in the sample, about 92% are singletons; the top ten hold about 4.4%. Sample: peripheral blood, taken on day 0 of MenACWY control vaccination. These receptors came from an adult in good health.

The CDR3 DNA follows: TGTGCCACCAGCAGAGATTCGTCGGGGATCACTGAAGCTTTCTTT. Amino acids: CATSRDSSGITEAFF. The rearrangement uses TRBV15 and TRBJ1-1; D is undetermined. The CDR3 covers 15 residues. Trimming shortened V by 0 bases and J by 4 bases, and 12 bases separated the two germline ends. The germline V gene encodes CDR1 LNHNV and CDR2 YYDKDF (reference sequence).

The chain carries TRBV5-4 and TRBJ2-2, with 7 bases lining up with TRBD2. With 1 base clipped from V and 5 bases from J, the junction kept 11 bases outside the gene matches. This CDR3 has 17 amino acids. Looked up from germline, CDR1 is SGHNT and CDR2 is YYREEE (reference sequence). The CDR3 nucleotides read TGTGCCAGCAGCTTGCCCCCCCGGGGGGTAGGGACCGGGGAGCTGTTTTTT. It specifies CASSLPPRGVGTGELFF.

The chain joins TRBV27 to TRBJ1-6; 8 bases align to TRBD1. The J segment lost 7 bases and the V segment lost 6 bases, leaving 2 bases of the junction unmatched. This CDR3 spans 13 amino acids. Germline V gives CDR1 MNHEY, CDR2 SMNVEV (reference sequence). CDR3 sequence: CASSPGGNSPLHF. The CDR3 region has the DNA TGTGCCAGCAGCCCAGGGGGCAATTCACCCCTCCACTTT.

The V and J genes are TRBV10-2 and TRBJ2-5; D might be TRBD1 (5 bases). Trimming pared 3 bases from V and 6 bases from J, leaving 8 bases between. CDR3 length: 12 residues. CDR1 is WSHSY, CDR2 SAAADI, per germline. This chain's CDR3 is CASSERGQTQYF. The DNA for the CDR3 is TGCGCCAGCAGTGAAAGGGGCCAGACCCAGTACTTC.

This clone was seen once. The rearrangement uses TRBV24-1 and TRBJ2-1, with D unclear. The CDR3 runs 13 residues. Per germline, CDR1 KGHDR and CDR2 SFDVKD. The germline V and J ends were trimmed by 6 bases and 7 bases, with 12 bases remaining between them. CDR3: CATSRAALNEQFF. DNA for the CDR3: TGTGCCACCAGTAGGGCGGCCCTTAATGAGCAGTTCTTC.

The chain is built from TRBV6-1 and TRBJ1-1; D uncertain. V shed 7 bases and J shed 0 bases, with 9 bases lying between them. The germline V gene has CDR1 MNHNS and CDR2 SASEGT. This CDR3 is 13 amino acids long. The CDR3 sequence is CASTKQLNTEAFF. The CDR3 DNA sequence: TGTGCCAGCACCAAGCAGCTGAACACTGAAGCTTTCTTT.

The chain employs TRBV12-3 or TRBV12-4 and TRBJ1-4, with D perhaps matching TRBD1 (6 bases). The CDR3 has 13 amino acids. The germline V and J ends were trimmed by 5 bases and 8 bases, with 12 bases remaining between them. CDR3 DNA: TGTGCCAGCAGTCCAACAGGGAGCGAAAAACTGTTTTTT. Protein sequence: CASSPTGSEKLFF.

V and J are TRBV10-2 and TRBJ1-2; D gene unclear. CDR3 length: 13 amino acids. Germline V gene sequence: CDR1 WSHSY, CDR2 SAAADI. V was shortened by 1 base and J by 5 bases, with 8 bases between the two germline ends. The CDR3 protein is CASSEWGGYGYTF. In DNA, the CDR3 is TGCGCCAGCAGTGAGTGGGGAGGTTATGGCTACACCTTC.

This chain joins TRBV5-1 and TRBJ1-2; D not certain. The V gene lost 3 bases and the J gene lost 4 bases, with 16 bases spanning the gap. The CDR3 is 15 residues long. The germline V gene encodes CDR1 SGHRS and CDR2 YFSETQ. DNA of the CDR3: TGCGCCAGCAGCTCGGGGAGGGCCGACTTCTATGGCTACACCTTC. Translated: CASSSGRADFYGYTF.

The chain carries TRBV28 and TRBJ1-2; a weak D match, TRBD1 (6 bases). V shed 6 bases and J shed 4 bases, with 15 bases lying between them. The CDR3 is 14 residues long. Germline V gene sequence: CDR1 MDHEN, CDR2 SYDVKM. The CDR3 DNA sequence: TGTGCCAGCAGGGCCAGGGGTCGGAGCTATGGCTACACCTTC. Translating gives CASRARGRSYGYTF.

The chain combines TRBV5-1 with TRBJ2-7; 11 bases map to TRBD2. The CDR3 extends over 15 amino acids. Germline V CDR1 and CDR2: SGHRS, YFSETQ. V lost 4 bases, J lost 1 base, and 4 bases stayed unmatched. The CDR3 here is CASSRGLAESYEQYF. CDR3 in DNA: TGCGCCAGCAGCAGGGGACTAGCGGAGTCCTACGAGCAGTACTTC.

V usage is TRBV27 and J usage is TRBJ1-2; a weak D match, TRBD1 (5 bases). The CDR3 covers 14 residues. Germline loops: CDR1 MNHEY, CDR2 SMNVEV (reference sequence). Trimming took off 7 bases at V and 8 bases at J, with 20 bases between the two ends. The CDR3 nucleotides read TGTGCCAGCATCCCCCACGGGGGAGGCGGAGGCTACACCTTC. Amino acid sequence: CASIPHGGGGGYTF.

The chain uses TRBV19 and TRBJ1-1, with 7 bases identical to TRBD1. With 5 bases clipped from V and 6 bases from J, the junction kept 9 bases outside the gene matches. The CDR3 runs to 14 residues. In germline, CDR1 is LNHDA, CDR2 SQIVND (reference sequence). CDR3 sequence reads: CASSGRQGLSEAFF. CDR3 nucleotide sequence: TGTGCCAGTAGTGGGCGACAGGGTCTCTCTGAAGCTTTCTTT.

This sequence joins TRBV5-4 and TRBJ2-1, with 9 positions matching TRBD2. Germline CDR1 SGHNT, CDR2 YYREEE (reference sequence). The CDR3 consists of 17 residues. The V gene end was trimmed by 0 bases and the J gene end by 6 bases; junction bases not matched to a gene: 10. Written as DNA, the CDR3 is TGTGCCAGCAGCTTGGATTCGTTGGGACTAGCAGGCAATGAGCAGTTCTTC. Amino acid sequence: CASSLDSLGLAGNEQFF.

In its sample, this clone was seen once. V usage is TRBV19 and J usage is TRBJ2-3, with a tentative D call TRBD2 (5 bases). Looked up from germline, CDR1 is LNHDA and CDR2 is SQIVND (reference sequence). Trimming pared 3 bases from V and 3 bases from J, leaving 13 bases between. The CDR3 spans 15 residues. Here the CDR3 reads CASSIGGVGTDTQYF. In DNA form, the CDR3 reads TGTGCCAGTAGTATTGGAGGAGTAGGGACAGATACGCAGTATTTT.

The chain joins TRBV2 to TRBJ2-7, with D tentatively TRBD1 or TRBD2 (7 bases each). Germline-derived CDR1 and CDR2 are SNHLY and FYNNEI. The CDR3 length is 16 residues. Between the trimmed V and J ends, which lost 4 bases and 3 bases, there was a span of 19 bases. The CDR3 DNA sequence: TGTGCCAGCAGTGCTCGCGCAGGGGGGGTAGGCTACGAGCAGTACTTC. Translating gives CASSARAGGVGYEQYF.

The gene calls are TRBV29-1 and TRBJ1-4, with a possible D match to TRBD1 (6 bases). The V end lost 6 bases, the J end lost 8 bases, and 13 bases lay between the germline ends. Germline-derived CDR1 and CDR2 are SQVTM and ANQGSEA. The length of the CDR3 is 12 residues. CDR3 amino acids: CSVGQGQEKLFF. The CDR3 nucleotides are TGCAGCGTGGGACAAGGTCAGGAAAAACTGTTTTTT.

The genes are TRBV3-1 (or the pseudogene TRBV3-2) and TRBJ1-1; a possible D gene is TRBD1 (5 bases). From germline, CDR1 is LGHDT and CDR2 YNNKEL (reference sequence). Trimming removed 0 bases from V and 0 bases from J, with 14 bases in between. This CDR3 spans 17 amino acids. The CDR3 DNA sequence: TGTGCCAGCAGCCAAGATCGTAGGACATACATGAACACTGAAGCTTTCTTT. Its translation: CASSQDRRTYMNTEAFF.

The rearrangement joins TRBV27 to TRBJ2-7; the match to TRBD2 covers 10 bases. The CDR3 contains 17 residues. Germline trimming cut 3 bases from V and 6 bases from J; bases unmatched to any gene: 14. The V gene's germline CDR1 is MNHEY and CDR2 SMNVEV (reference sequence). Written as DNA, the CDR3 is TGTGCCAGCAGTTTGCCCGGGCTAGCGGGAGATGTGGGCGAGCAGTACTTC. Protein sequence: CASSLPGLAGDVGEQYF.

The chain couples TRBV2 to TRBJ2-7; a possible D gene is TRBD2 (5 bases). CDR1 and CDR2 (germline): SNHLY, FYNNEI. This CDR3 has 14 residues. V lost 3 bases and J lost 6, with 15 bases in between. The CDR3 sequence is CASSDTRPMGEQYF. The CDR3 DNA follows: TGTGCCAGCAGTGACACTAGGCCCATGGGCGAGCAGTACTTC.

The chain joins TRBV5-1 to TRBJ1-4; tentative D call: TRBD1 (6 bases). This CDR3 is built from 17 residues. Germline assignment: CDR1 SGHRS and CDR2 YFSETQ. Trimming pared 4 bases from V and 0 bases from J, leaving 16 bases between. As DNA, the CDR3 is TGCGCCAGCAGCCTCAGGACAGCCGATGCAACTAATGAAAAACTGTTTTTT. Translating gives CASSLRTADATNEKLFF.